The present TCR beta chain was sequenced within a study of T cell clonotyping in hematopoietic cell transplantation (dated by TCRdb to the early 2020s). Describing the broader study: Recipient samples taken before transplant were obtained following cytoreduction. In the study, roughly 140 blood samples were gathered from 35 consecutive transplant recipients and their related donors. Recruitment of patients was conducted between 2015 and January 2017, and follow-up was continued until late 2020 or death.

Sequences LNHDA (CDR1) and SQIVND (CDR2) are obtained from the germline V gene (reference sequence). Measured from the cysteine to the phenylalanine, the CDR3 is 17 residues long. The CDR3 DNA has 51 bases and is translated from base 1. Trimming accounts for 2 bases at V and 5 bases at J, while the number of junction bases matched to no gene is 10. Overall results and qualifications from the work: Only a small fraction of recipient repertoires overlapped donor repertoires, with over 95% appearing de novo at the given depth. A decrease in recipient TCR diversity was observed after transplant, and a progressive increase in pathologically expanded clonotypes was seen from day 30 to day 180. The sample size was limited, and CD4 and CD8 repertoire contributions could not be separated because cells were not sorted. Inverse Simpson Index values from donors and from recipients before transplant predicted broader TCR repertoire diversity after transplant.

About this clone: Its antigen target is currently unknown. There are no base qualities to consult, and no much larger clone falls within one base.

Read against the paper, the sample's time point label means: recipient sample about 28 days before transplant, after cytoreduction. Blood samples were obtained from recipients approximately 28 days before transplant and at days 30, 100 and 180 after transplant. Nuclei Lysis Solution was used to extract genomic DNA from fresh or cryopreserved unfractionated peripheral blood mononuclear cells. TCR beta CDR3 regions were amplified from genomic DNA with the immunoSEQ assay, a bias-controlled multiplex PCR using V- and J-specific primers. In a second PCR step, the CDR3 amplicons were tagged with a proprietary barcode plus Illumina adapter sequences. An Illumina MiSeq instrument was used to sequence the CDR3 libraries. As for how the authors treated the data: Export and quality control were handled in immunoSEQ Analyzer 3.0, while downstream analyses relied on R Bioconductor and Immunarch. Only productive rearrangements in the normalized downsampled data set were used to calculate repertoire metrics. In the normalized cohort, a clonotype counted as pathologically expanded if the clonotype was larger than 5 templates. Repertoire diversity was measured with the Inverse Simpson Index. CMV-specificity analyses were carried out on the non-normalized data set to capture all clonotypes. In TCRdb, the immuneACCESS table is reduced to in-frame sequences with V and J assigned. These tables do not hold every clone; where another copy was compared, an unresolved V gene accounts for under half, and the others remain unexplained. The V and J calls and the clone size are those of that table, but D and trimming were determined from the DNA. A total of tens of thousands of clones appear in this sample, 90% to 96% of them only once. Roughly 1.7% of the sample rests with the top ten.

The TCR comes from a woman in her fifties or sixties with acute myeloid leukemia. Some clones in this sample may be carry-over from other donors' samples. The source material was peripheral blood mononuclear cells, sampled before stem cell transplant. This receptor chain uses TRBV19 and TRBJ1-5; TRBD1 matches 9 bases in the middle. The base sequence is TGTGCCAGTAGTATAACGAGTCGGGGACAGGGTCATCAGCCCCAGCATTTT. This codes for CASSITSRGQGHQPQHF.